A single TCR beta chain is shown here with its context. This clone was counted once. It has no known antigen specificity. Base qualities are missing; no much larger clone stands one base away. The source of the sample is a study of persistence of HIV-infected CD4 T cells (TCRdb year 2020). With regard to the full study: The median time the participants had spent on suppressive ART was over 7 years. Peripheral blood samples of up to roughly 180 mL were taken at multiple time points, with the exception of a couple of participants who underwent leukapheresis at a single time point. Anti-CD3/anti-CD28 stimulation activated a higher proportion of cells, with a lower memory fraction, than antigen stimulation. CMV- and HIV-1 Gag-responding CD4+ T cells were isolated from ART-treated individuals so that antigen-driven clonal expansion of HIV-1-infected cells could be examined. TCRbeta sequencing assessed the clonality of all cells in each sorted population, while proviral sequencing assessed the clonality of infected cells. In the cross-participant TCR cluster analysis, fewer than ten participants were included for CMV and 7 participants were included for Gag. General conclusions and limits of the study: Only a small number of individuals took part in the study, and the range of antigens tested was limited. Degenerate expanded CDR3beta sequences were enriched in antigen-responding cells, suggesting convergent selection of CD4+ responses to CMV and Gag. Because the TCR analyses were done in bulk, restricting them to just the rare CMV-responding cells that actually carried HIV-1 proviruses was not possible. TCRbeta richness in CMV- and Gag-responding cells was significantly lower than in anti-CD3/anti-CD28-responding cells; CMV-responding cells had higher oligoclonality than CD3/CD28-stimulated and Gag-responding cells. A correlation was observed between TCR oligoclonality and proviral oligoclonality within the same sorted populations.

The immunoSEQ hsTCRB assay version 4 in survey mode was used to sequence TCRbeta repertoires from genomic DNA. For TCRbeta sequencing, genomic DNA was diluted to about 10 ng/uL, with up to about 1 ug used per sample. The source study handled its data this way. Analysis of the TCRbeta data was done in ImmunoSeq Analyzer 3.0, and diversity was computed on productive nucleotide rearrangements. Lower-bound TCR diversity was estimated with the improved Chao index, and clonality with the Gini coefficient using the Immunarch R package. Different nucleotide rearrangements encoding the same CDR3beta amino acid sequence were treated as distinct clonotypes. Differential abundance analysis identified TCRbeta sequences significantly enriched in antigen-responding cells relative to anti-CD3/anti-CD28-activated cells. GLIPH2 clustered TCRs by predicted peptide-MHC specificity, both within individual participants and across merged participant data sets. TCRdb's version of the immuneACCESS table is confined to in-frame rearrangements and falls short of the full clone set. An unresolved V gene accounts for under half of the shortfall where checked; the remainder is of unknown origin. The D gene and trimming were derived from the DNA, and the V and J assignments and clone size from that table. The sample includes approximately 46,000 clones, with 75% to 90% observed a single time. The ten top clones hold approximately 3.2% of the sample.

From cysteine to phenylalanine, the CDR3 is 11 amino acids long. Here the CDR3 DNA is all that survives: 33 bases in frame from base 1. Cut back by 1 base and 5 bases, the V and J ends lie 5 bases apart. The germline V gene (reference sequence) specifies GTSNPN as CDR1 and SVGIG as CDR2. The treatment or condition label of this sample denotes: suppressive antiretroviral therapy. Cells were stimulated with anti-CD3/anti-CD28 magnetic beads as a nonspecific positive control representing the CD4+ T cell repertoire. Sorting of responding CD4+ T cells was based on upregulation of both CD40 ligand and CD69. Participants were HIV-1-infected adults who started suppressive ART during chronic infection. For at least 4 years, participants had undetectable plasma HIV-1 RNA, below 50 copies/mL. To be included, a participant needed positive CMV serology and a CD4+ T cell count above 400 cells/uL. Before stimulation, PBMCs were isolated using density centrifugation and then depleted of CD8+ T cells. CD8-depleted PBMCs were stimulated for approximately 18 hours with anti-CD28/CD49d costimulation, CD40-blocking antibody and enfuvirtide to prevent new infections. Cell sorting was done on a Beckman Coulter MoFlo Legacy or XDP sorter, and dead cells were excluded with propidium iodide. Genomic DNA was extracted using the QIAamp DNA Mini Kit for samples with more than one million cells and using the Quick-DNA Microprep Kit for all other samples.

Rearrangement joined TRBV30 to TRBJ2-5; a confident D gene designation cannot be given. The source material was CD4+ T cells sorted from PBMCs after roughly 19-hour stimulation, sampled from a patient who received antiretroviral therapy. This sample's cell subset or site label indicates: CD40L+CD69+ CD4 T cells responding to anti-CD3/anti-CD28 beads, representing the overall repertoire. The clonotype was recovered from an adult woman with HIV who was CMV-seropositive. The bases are TGTGCCTGGAGTGGGGGTGAGACCCAGTACTTC. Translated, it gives CAWSGGETQYF.